This T cell receptor (beta chain) comes out of a study of cytomegalovirus exposure and HLA in healthy donors. The PCR was carried out with 60 Vbeta primers and 13 Jbeta primers. The method was immunoSEQ multiplex PCR; TCRdb's version includes in-frame clones alone and lacks a portion of them. The repertoire holds about 120,000 clones, with roughly 72% as singletons. A word on this clone: Its antigen remains unidentified.

Study-level points and caveats: A later analysis linked 15,000 to 20,000 TCR beta sequences to HLA alleles at 0.05 false discovery rate. Researchers reportedly found TCR beta sequences accurately predicted most subjects' HLA-A and HLA-B alleles.

This CDR3 has 15 residues. Germline CDR1 SGHNT, CDR2 YENEEA. V dropped 1 base and J dropped 4 bases, with 11 bases sitting between them. Sequencing input: PBMCs. This TCR was sampled from a man aged 35-49 years in good health and CMV-seropositive. This chain joins TRBV11-3 and TRBJ2-1, with D possibly matching TRBD2 (5 bases). For the CDR3, the DNA is TGTGCCAGCAGCTTAGCGGCGACTATATACAATGAGCAGTTCTTC. Its protein is CASSLAATIYNEQFF.